One and the same sample provided the 20 T cell receptor beta chains below, sequenced in a study of T-cell reconstitution after alpha-beta-depleted transplantation in children. Unique molecular identifiers were incorporated during preparation of the TCRbeta library. MiXCR, applied by TCRdb to the PCR reads, yields one record per CDR3 protein. This sample yields 490,000 or so distinct CDR3 sequences, of which about 10% are seen a single time; around 2% belongs to the top ten. This specimen consisted of PBMCs, obtained before TCRalphabeta/CD19-depleted stem cell transplant. The source is a child younger than 10 with inherited bone marrow failure, due to receive a stem cell transplant.

This clonotype was seen repeatedly, ten times or more. V is TRBV20-1 and J is TRBJ2-5; 10 bases are a match to TRBD2. Germline V lookup: CDR1 DFQATT, CDR2 SNEGSKA (reference sequence). The CDR3 is made up of 16 amino acids. V lost 2 bases to trimming and J lost 5 bases; unmatched junction nucleotides: 11. In nucleotides, the CDR3 is TGCAGTGCTAGACAGAGCGGGAGGGTCAGACGGGAGACCCAGTACTTC. As protein: CSARQSGRVRRETQYF.

Only a few counts were recorded for this clonotype. The chain employs TRBV6-1 and TRBJ1-6; 7 nucleotides align to TRBD1. The trim removed 6 bases at V and 1 base at J, leaving 12 bases unmatched. The CDR3 is 18 residues long. Germline CDR1 MNHNS, CDR2 SASEGT. CDR3 nucleotide sequence: TGTGCCAGCAGCAGAACAGGGGATACGGCATCCTATAATTCACCCCTCCACTTT. Its translation is CASSRTGDTASYNSPLHF.

This clonotype was recorded at least ten times. This chain uses TRBV20-1 with TRBJ2-7; tentatively, D is TRBD2 (6 bases). Germline V gives CDR1 DFQATT, CDR2 SNEGSKA (reference sequence). This CDR3 has 13 amino acids. Trimming left V 5 bases short and J 7 bases short, with 18 bases between. CDR3 nucleotide sequence: TGCAGTGCTGAAAATCCGGGACTCCCGGAGCAGTACTTC. It specifies CSAENPGLPEQYF.

This clonotype has at least ten counts. J is TRBJ1-5 and V is TRBV10-2, with TRBD1 as a possible D gene (5 bases). This CDR3 is 15 amino acids long. Germline V gene data show CDR1 as WSHSY and CDR2 as SAAADI. V shed 3 bases and J shed 3 bases, with 12 bases lying between them. For the CDR3, the DNA is TGCGCCAGCAGTGATCCGGGGGATTACAATCAGCCCCAGCATTTT. Translating it yields CASSDPGDYNQPQHF.

This clonotype appeared many times. The rearrangement links TRBV5-4 to TRBJ2-2; 9 nucleotides line up with TRBD1. Germline CDR1 and CDR2: SGHNT and YYREEE (reference sequence). This CDR3 has 15 residues. Germline trimming cut 3 bases from V and 5 bases from J; bases unmatched to any gene: 5. The CDR3 reads CASSWGTGNTGELFF. The DNA of the CDR3 is TGTGCCAGCAGCTGGGGGACAGGGAATACCGGGGAGCTGTTTTTT.

There are a few counts of this clonotype. The chain links TRBV5-1 to TRBJ1-1; possibly TRBD1 for D (5 bases). The CDR3 covers 14 residues. Trimming removed 2 bases from V and 2 bases from J, with 10 bases in between. Looked up from germline, CDR1 is SGHRS and CDR2 is YFSETQ. DNA of the CDR3: TGCGCCAGCAGCTTCGGGGACGGCAACACTGAAGCTTTCTTT. As protein: CASSFGDGNTEAFF.

This clonotype came up many times. V and J are TRBV5-1 and TRBJ2-7; 12 bases are shared with TRBD1. This CDR3 comprises 14 residues. V shed 4 bases and J 5 bases; nucleotides not matched to a gene: 4. Germline CDR1 and CDR2: SGHRS and YFSETQ. The CDR3, as DNA: TGCGCCAGCAGCGCGGGACAGGGGGCCCACGAGCAGTACTTC. Translating it yields CASSAGQGAHEQYF.

This rearrangement joins TRBV20-1 to TRBJ2-1; the match to TRBD1 covers 10 bases. This CDR3 has 16 residues. Trimming removed 6 bases from V and 3 bases from J; junction bases left unmatched: 11. Germline values: CDR1 DFQATT, CDR2 SNEGSKA (reference sequence). The DNA of the CDR3 is TGCAGTGCCCCAAAGGGCGGGACAGGGGTCTACAATGAGCAGTTCTTC. Amino acids: CSAPKGGTGVYNEQFF.

This clonotype was seen only a few times. The rearrangement uses TRBV12-3 or TRBV12-4 and TRBJ2-1; D possibly corresponds to TRBD2 (5 bases). There are 16 residues in the CDR3. Trimming removed 2 bases at V and 2 bases at J, with 13 bases between. The CDR3 nucleotides are TGTGCCAGCAGTTTATTTAGGGAGATCCCCTACAATGAGCAGTTCTTC. It is translated as CASSLFREIPYNEQFF.

The table lists this clonotype with a few counts. This chain connects TRBV20-1 to TRBJ2-7, with TRBD2 matching 9 bases. The CDR3 covers 14 residues. Per the germline V gene, CDR1 is DFQATT and CDR2 is SNEGSKA (reference sequence). V trimming: 3 bases; J trimming: 2 bases; junction bases outside the gene matches: 5. CDR3 nucleotide sequence: TGCAGTGCTAGCCGACTAGCGGCAACCTACGAGCAGTACTTC. As protein: CSASRLAATYEQYF.

This clonotype occurred many times. The chain joins TRBV6-2 or TRBV6-3 to TRBJ2-1; a weak D match, TRBD2 (6 bases). V was cut by 7 bases and J by 10 bases, with 26 bases left in between. Germline CDR1 is MNHEY and CDR2 is SVGEGT. The CDR3 has 16 amino acids. The CDR3 bases are TGTGCCAGCATCAATCGGAGGGCCGCTGGGTACCCAGAGCAGTTCTTC. Its protein is CASINRRAAGYPEQFF.

This clonotype was observed many times. V usage is TRBV28 and J usage is TRBJ2-7; D uncertain. The CDR3 loop spans 16 amino acids. Germline V gene data show CDR1 as MDHEN and CDR2 as SYDVKM. V was clipped by 4 bases and J by 2 bases, with 18 bases between them. In DNA, the CDR3 is TGTGCCAGCAGTTCCCTCGGATCCAGCATTCCCTACGAGCAGTACTTC. It translates to CASSSLGSSIPYEQYF. The entire variable domain, with the rest obtained from reference TRBV28 and TRBJ2-7, is as follows: DVKVTQSSRYLVKRTGEKVFLECVQDMDHENMFWYRQDPGLGLRLIYFSYDVKMKEKGDIPEGYSVSREKKERFSLILESASTNQTSMYLCASSSLGSSIPYEQYFGPGTRLTVT.

The table lists this clonotype with many counts. CDR3 amino acids: CASSWLAGGRDNEQFF. The CDR3 DNA reads TGTGCCAGCAGCTGGTTAGCGGGAGGGCGCGACAATGAGCAGTTCTTC. The rearrangement uses TRBV7-9 and TRBJ2-1, with TRBD2 identical over 11 bases. V gave up 4 bases and J gave up 5 bases; unmatched junction bases: 7. This CDR3 has 16 amino acids. The germline V gene encodes CDR1 SEHNR and CDR2 FQNEAQ (reference sequence).

The gene calls are TRBV5-4 and TRBJ1-1, with TRBD1 identical over 7 bases. The V gene end was trimmed by 0 bases and the J gene end by 4 bases; junction bases not matched to a gene: 3. Germline V lookup: CDR1 SGHNT, CDR2 YYREEE (reference sequence). The CDR3 spans 14 residues. CDR3: CASSLGPGGTEAFF. The CDR3 DNA reads TGTGCCAGCAGCTTGGGCCCAGGGGGCACTGAAGCTTTCTTT. The whole variable domain, filled in from reference TRBV5-4 and TRBJ1-1, reads ETGVTQSPTHLIKTRGQQVTLRCSSQSGHNTVSWYQQALGQGPQFIFQYYREEENGRGNFPPRFSGLQFPNYSSELNVNALELDDSALYLCASSLGPGGTEAFFGQGTRLTVV.

This clonotype has at least ten counts. For the CDR3, the DNA is TGCGCCAGCAGCCAAGGGTCTACTAGCTCAGATACGCAGTATTTT. Translation: CASSQGSTSSDTQYF. This sequence joins TRBV4-3 and TRBJ2-3, with D perhaps TRBD2 (6 bases). Trimming pared 1 base from V and 4 bases from J, leaving 12 bases between. The CDR3 has 15 amino acids. In germline, CDR1 is LGHNA, CDR2 YSLEER.

In this sample, this clonotype turned up many times. The rearrangement uses TRBV7-2 and TRBJ2-7, with D possibly being TRBD2 (5 bases). The length of the CDR3 is 13 residues. CDR1 is SGHTA and CDR2 is FQGNSA in the germline V gene. V shed 6 bases and J shed 6 bases, with 15 bases lying between them. Written as DNA, the CDR3 is TGTGCCAGCAGGGGCACAGAGAGGGTCGAGCAGTACTTC. The encoded protein is CASRGTERVEQYF.

V gene TRBV27 combines with J gene TRBJ2-5; unclear D gene. The germline V gene has CDR1 MNHEY and CDR2 SMNVEV (reference sequence). This CDR3 has 14 residues. V dropped 6 bases and J dropped 1 base, with 12 bases sitting between them. CDR3 sequence: CASRPLLVQETQYF. The CDR3 bases are TGTGCCAGCAGACCTCTCCTAGTCCAAGAGACCCAGTACTTC.

This clonotype was counted many times. The V gene is TRBV6-5, the J gene TRBJ2-1, with D perhaps TRBD2 (6 bases). Trimming took off 0 bases at V and 4 bases at J, with 13 bases between the two ends. Germline V gives CDR1 MNHEY, CDR2 SVGAGI. The CDR3 is made up of 16 amino acids. The CDR3 loop reads CASSYSSRAGYNEQFF. The CDR3 DNA reads TGTGCCAGCAGTTACTCGAGTAGGGCGGGGTACAATGAGCAGTTCTTC.

The genes are TRBV20-1 and TRBJ2-3; 7 positions agree with TRBD2. The CDR3 is 14 amino acids. V dropped 5 bases and J dropped 0; count of bases not matched to a gene: 5. The germline CDR1 and CDR2 sequences are DFQATT and SNEGSKA (reference sequence). CDR3 nucleotides: TGCAGTGCTGCACTAGCGAGTAGCACAGATACGCAGTATTTT. Its translation is CSAALASSTDTQYF.

This clonotype was detected many times. The chain has TRBV9 and TRBJ1-6; no clear D. Trimming took 0 bases from V and 7 from J, leaving 11 bases between them. In germline, CDR1 is SGDLS, CDR2 YYNGEE. The CDR3 contains 15 residues. CDR3 amino acids: CASSVAPGLNSPLHF. CDR3 DNA sequence: TGTGCCAGCAGCGTAGCTCCGGGGTTGAATTCACCCCTCCACTTT.